Below are 22 T cell receptor beta chains sequenced from a single sample in a study of neoadjuvant nivolumab and ipilimumab in lung cancer. Sequencing used immunoSEQ multiplex PCR; TCRdb keeps in-frame clones, though not all of them. In the table there are under 15,000 clones, roughly 70% of which are singletons. The sample in question was peripheral blood, obtained after neoadjuvant nivolumab, alone or with ipilimumab, at or shortly before surgery. All receptors derive from an adult with non-small cell lung cancer.

This clone came up once. This sequence joins TRBV29-1 and TRBJ2-7, with D maybe TRBD2 (5 bases). Trimming shortened V by 4 bases and J by 7 bases, and 17 bases separated the two germline ends. Germline CDR1 SQVTM, CDR2 ANQGSEA. The CDR3 totals 13 residues. The CDR3 nucleotides are TGCAGCGTTGGAGGGAGTCCGAAATATGAGCAGTACTTC. Its protein is CSVGGSPKYEQYF.

This sequence joins TRBV11-3 and TRBJ2-5, with D hard to call. The germline CDR1 and CDR2 sequences are SGHNT and YENEEA. V lost 8 bases, J lost 5 bases, and 12 bases lay in between. The CDR3 runs to 12 residues. CDR3 bases: TGTGCCAGCGGAGTGGGGTGGGAGACCCAGTACTTC. It specifies CASGVGWETQYF.

The chain uses TRBV18 and TRBJ2-2; TRBD2 matches at 14 bases. The V segment lost 3 bases and the J segment 6 bases; nucleotides outside the gene matches: 0. Germline CDR1 is KGHSH and CDR2 is LQKENI. This CDR3 is built from 15 residues. The CDR3 DNA follows: TGTGCCAGCTCACCGGGACTAGCGGGAGCCGGGGAGCTGTTTTTT. It specifies CASSPGLAGAGELFF.

The chain carries TRBV29-1 and TRBJ2-5; no definite D call. This CDR3 region has 13 residues. Per the germline V gene, CDR1 is SQVTM and CDR2 is ANQGSEA. Trimming took 5 bases from V and 2 from J, leaving 12 bases between them. CDR3 DNA sequence: TGCAGCGTTTTCGGGCAGACACAAGAGACCCAGTACTTC. It is translated as CSVFGQTQETQYF.

This clone was detected only once. The rearrangement links TRBV6-1 to TRBJ1-3; 8 nucleotides agree with TRBD1. CDR1 is MNHNS and CDR2 is SASEGT in the germline V gene. Trimming cost V 1 base and J 4 bases; bases outside gene matches: 0. The CDR3 contains 14 residues. CDR3 region: CASSEGTGGNTIYF. Here the CDR3 DNA reads TGTGCCAGCAGTGAAGGGACAGGGGGAAACACCATATATTTT.

This chain links TRBV18 with TRBJ1-1; D is unclear. This CDR3 is 14 amino acids long. The germline V gene has CDR1 KGHSH and CDR2 LQKENI. The V gene lost 3 bases and the J gene lost 0 bases, with 8 bases spanning the gap. CDR3 residues: CASSPGIMNTEAFF. The CDR3 DNA is TGTGCCAGCTCACCGGGGATTATGAACACTGAAGCTTTCTTT.

The chain is built from TRBV18 and TRBJ2-7; 7 bases fit TRBD2. J gave up 9 bases and V 6 bases, and 8 bases lay outside the gene matches. Germline V CDR1 and CDR2: KGHSH, LQKENI. This CDR3 contains 12 residues. The CDR3 coding sequence is TGTGCCAGCTCCATATCAGCGGGATTGCAGTACTTC. Translation: CASSISAGLQYF.

The chain links TRBV5-1 to TRBJ2-3, with a weak D call TRBD2 (7 bases). Germline CDR1 SGHRS, CDR2 YFSETQ. The CDR3 runs to 16 residues. The V gene lost 5 bases and the J gene lost 4 bases, with 20 bases spanning the gap. CDR3: CASSSGDKGGADTQYF. The CDR3 nucleotides are TGCGCCAGCAGTTCGGGCGATAAGGGGGGGGCAGATACGCAGTATTTT.

The gene calls are TRBV19 and TRBJ1-1; the D is unclear. Germline assignment: CDR1 LNHDA and CDR2 SQIVND (reference sequence). V was pared by 3 bases and J by 0 bases, with 8 bases between. There are 14 residues in the CDR3. The DNA for the CDR3 is TGTGCCAGTAGTATCTGGACCCTGAACACTGAAGCTTTCTTT. It codes for CASSIWTLNTEAFF. The full variable domain, rest sourced from reference TRBV19 and TRBJ1-1, is DGGITQSPKYLFRKEGQNVTLSCEQNLNHDAMYWYRQDPGQGLRLIYYSQIVNDFQKGDIAEGYSVSREKKESFPLTVTSAQKNPTAFYLCASSIWTLNTEAFFGQGTRLTVV.

V and J are TRBV5-5 and TRBJ1-1; maybe TRBD1 (6 bases). The CDR3 length is 13 residues. Germline CDR1 and CDR2: SGHKS and YYEKEE (reference sequence). Trimming cost V 9 bases and J 1 base, with 13 bases left between them. The CDR3 DNA is TGTGCCACCAAGGAGGACAGGAACACTGAAGCTTTCTTT. Encoded protein: CATKEDRNTEAFF.

This clone was detected only once. The V call is TRBV7-9, the J call TRBJ1-1, with D perhaps TRBD1 (5 bases). The CDR3 extends over 14 amino acids. The V gene's germline CDR1 is SEHNR and CDR2 FQNEAQ (reference sequence). V gave up 5 bases and J gave up 5 bases, with 15 bases separating them. The CDR3 spells CASSPGLRGTEAFF. The DNA for the CDR3 is TGTGCCAGCAGCCCCGGGCTCCGGGGGACTGAAGCTTTCTTT.

The genes are TRBV18 and TRBJ2-5, with 7 bases identical to TRBD2. Germline lookup yields CDR1 KGHSH and CDR2 LQKENI. This CDR3 is built from 14 residues. Trimming took 4 bases from V and 5 from J; bases not matched to a gene: 7. The DNA of the CDR3 is TGTGCCAGCTCACGGGAGGGGAAACGGGAGACCCAGTACTTC. Protein product: CASSREGKRETQYF.

Notes on this clone: An end of the junction differs from the germline gene, which may be a read error. The rearrangement uses TRBV5-5 and TRBJ2-2; D is possibly TRBD2 (6 bases). Germline CDR1 reads SGHKS; CDR2 reads YYEKEE (reference sequence). CDR3 length: 15 amino acids. The CDR3 nucleotides read TGCGCCAGCAGCTACCCGGGACTGGGGACCGGGGAGCTGTTTTTT. Translating it yields CASSYPGLGTGELFF. Full variable domain (remainder filled in from reference TRBV5-5 and TRBJ2-2): DAGVTQSPTHLIKTRGQQVTLRCSPISGHKSVSWYQQVLGQGPQFIFQYYEKEERGRGNFPDRFSARQFPNYSSELNVNALLLGDSALYLCASSYPGLGTGELFFGEGSRLTVL.

This clone was counted a single time. V is TRBV7-2 and J is TRBJ2-5; 11 nucleotides match TRBD2. The CDR3 totals 15 residues. V shed 7 bases and J 3 bases; nucleotides not matched to a gene: 7. Germline loops: CDR1 SGHTA, CDR2 FQGNSA. The CDR3 sequence: CASNLAGLAEETQYF. The CDR3 region has the DNA TGTGCCAGCAACCTGGCGGGACTAGCGGAAGAGACCCAGTACTTC.

The rearrangement links TRBV5-1 to TRBJ2-7, with 12 bases aligning to TRBD1. Germline V gives CDR1 SGHRS, CDR2 YFSETQ. The trim removed 4 bases at V and 6 bases at J, leaving 5 bases unmatched. CDR3 length: 14 amino acids. CDR3 bases: TGCGCCAGCAGCCCCGGGACAGGGGGCTTCGAGCAGTACTTC. This codes for CASSPGTGGFEQYF. The variable domain in full, completed from reference TRBV5-1 and TRBJ2-7, reads KAGVTQTPRYLIKTRGQQVTLSCSPISGHRSVSWYQQTPGQGLQFLFEYFSETQRNKGNFPGRFSGRQFSNSRSEMNVSTLELGDSALYLCASSPGTGGFEQYFGPGTRLTVT.

This chain connects TRBV7-2 to TRBJ1-2; no clear D gene. This CDR3 has 11 residues. Germline CDR1 reads SGHTA; CDR2 reads FQGNSA. V lost 3 bases, J lost 6 bases, and 5 bases lay in between. The chain's CDR3 is CASSFYNGYTF. Written as DNA, the CDR3 is TGTGCCAGCAGCTTCTATAATGGCTACACCTTC.

The genes are TRBV18 and TRBJ1-5; no clear D. Germline loops: CDR1 KGHSH, CDR2 LQKENI. V was cut by 3 bases and J by 5 bases, with 11 bases left in between. The CDR3 covers 14 residues. CDR3 amino acids: CASSPRYGDQPQHF. CDR3 coding DNA: TGTGCCAGCTCACCCCGCTATGGGGATCAGCCCCAGCATTTT.

This chain joins TRBV29-1 and TRBJ2-5, with 8 nucleotides matching TRBD2. V trimming: 7 bases; J trimming: 3 bases; junction bases outside the gene matches: 4. The CDR3 runs to 12 residues. Germline assignment: CDR1 SQVTM and CDR2 ANQGSEA. The CDR3 DNA follows: TGCAGCGCCGCGGGAGGAGAAGAGACCCAGTACTTC. It specifies CSAAGGEETQYF. Full variable domain (rest looked up from reference TRBV29-1 and TRBJ2-5): SAVISQKPSRDICQRGTSLTIQCQVDSQVTMMFWYRQQPGQSLTLIATANQGSEATYESGFVIDKFPISRPNLTFSTLTVSNMSPEDSSIYLCSAAGGEETQYFGPGTRLLVL.

The chain couples TRBV7-9 to TRBJ1-4; no reliable D call. Germline values: CDR1 SEHNR, CDR2 FQNEAQ (reference sequence). Between the trimmed V and J ends, which lost 0 bases and 8 bases, there was a span of 4 bases. There are 12 residues in the CDR3. The CDR3 reads CASSLATEKLFF. The CDR3 DNA reads as TGTGCCAGCAGCTTAGCGACGGAAAAACTGTTTTTT.

The chain employs TRBV11-2 and TRBJ2-5; 11 positions agree with TRBD2. Looked up from germline, CDR1 is SGHAT and CDR2 is FQNNGV. This CDR3 comprises 16 residues. The junction had 7 bases not matched to a gene; V was cut back by 5 bases and J by 2 bases. Here the CDR3 reads CASSHGTSGVQETQYF. The CDR3 DNA follows: TGTGCCAGCAGCCACGGGACTAGCGGCGTACAAGAGACCCAGTACTTC. The full variable domain, its missing parts supplied by reference TRBV11-2 and TRBJ2-5, is EAGVAQSPRYKIIEKRQSVAFWCNPISGHATLYWYQQILGQGPKLLIQFQNNGVVDDSQLPKDRFSAERLKGVDSTLKIQPAKLEDSAVYLCASSHGTSGVQETQYFGPGTRLLVL.

This chain uses TRBV5-1 with TRBJ1-2; possibly TRBD1 for D (5 bases). The germline V gene encodes CDR1 SGHRS and CDR2 YFSETQ. V lost 1 base and J lost 5, with 6 bases in between. The length of the CDR3 is 12 residues. Here the CDR3 DNA reads TGCGCCAGCAGCTTGCCAGGGTATGGCTACACCTTC. Its protein product is CASSLPGYGYTF.

The chain is built from TRBV7-9 and TRBJ1-1; D possibly corresponds to TRBD1 (6 bases). Trimming took off 5 bases at V and 4 bases at J, with 11 bases between the two ends. Germline V CDR1 and CDR2: SEHNR, FQNEAQ (reference sequence). The CDR3 is made up of 13 amino acids. The CDR3 bases are TGTGCCAGCAGCCCCAGGGGATCCACTGAAGCTTTCTTT. It is translated as CASSPRGSTEAFF.